The clone carrying this T cell receptor beta chain was counted at least ten times. The source of the sample is a study of early T cells in non-severe SARS-CoV-2 infection. Study at large: Chains stayed unpaired after sequencing of bulk RNA from unsorted whole blood.

Germline CDR1 and CDR2: SGHVS and FQNEAQ. The CDR3 is made up of 13 amino acids. V lost 4 bases and J 2 bases, leaving 9 bases between the germline ends. Individual cDNA molecules each received unique molecular identifiers attached to them. TCRdb reprocessed the 5' RACE reads with MiXCR, giving one entry per CDR3 protein. Altogether about 26,000 distinct CDR3 sequences are present, 4.5% to 6% being singletons, with the ten largest covering under 4.5%. Source material: whole blood. The clonotype comes from an adult who was a healthcare worker with PCR-confirmed SARS-CoV-2 infection or an uninfected control (not recorded which). This chain uses TRBV7-8 with TRBJ2-7; no definite D call. CDR3 protein: CASSSRYTYEQYF. The CDR3 coding sequence is TGTGCCAGCAGCTCACGGTACACCTACGAGCAGTACTTC. Based on the CDR3 plus reference TRBV7-8 and TRBJ2-7, the full variable domain is GAGVSQSPRYKVAKRGQDVALRCDPISGHVSLFWYQQALGQGPEFLTYFQNEAQLDKSGLPSDRFFAERPEGSVSTLKIQRTQQEDSAVYLCASSSRYTYEQYFGPGTRLTVT.